The clone carrying this T cell receptor (beta chain) was seen only a few times. Time point given: persistent/refractory GD, antithyroid drugs over 5 years with positive TRAb. Construction of the TCR library relied on RNA isolated from PBMCs. The data were taken from a study of regulatory T cells in long-lasting Graves disease. Study-wide background: Persistent cases were those of Graves' disease that involved over 5 years of antithyroid drugs with positive TSH receptor antibodies.

Relying on iRepertoire HTBI primers and Arm-PCR of CDR3 regions, the team built TCR beta libraries. TCRdb reanalysed the multiplex PCR reads using MiXCR and keeps one entry per CDR3 protein. The sample includes about 340,000 distinct CDR3 sequences, roughly 21% seen only once; the top ten take roughly 29%. The sample was peripheral blood mononuclear cells (PBMCs), taken when the disease was refractory, from a patient treated with antithyroid drugs. The clonotype originates from a female donor with Graves disease.

The CDR3 region is CASSLPGLNTYEQYF. The CDR3 DNA sequence: TGTGCCAGCAGCCTGCCGGGACTTAACACTTACGAGCAGTACTTC. The V call is TRBV12-3 or TRBV12-4, the J call TRBJ2-7, with D maybe TRBD2 (6 bases). The ends were cut back, 6 bases at V and 4 bases at J, with 19 bases in the middle. The CDR3 extends over 15 amino acids.